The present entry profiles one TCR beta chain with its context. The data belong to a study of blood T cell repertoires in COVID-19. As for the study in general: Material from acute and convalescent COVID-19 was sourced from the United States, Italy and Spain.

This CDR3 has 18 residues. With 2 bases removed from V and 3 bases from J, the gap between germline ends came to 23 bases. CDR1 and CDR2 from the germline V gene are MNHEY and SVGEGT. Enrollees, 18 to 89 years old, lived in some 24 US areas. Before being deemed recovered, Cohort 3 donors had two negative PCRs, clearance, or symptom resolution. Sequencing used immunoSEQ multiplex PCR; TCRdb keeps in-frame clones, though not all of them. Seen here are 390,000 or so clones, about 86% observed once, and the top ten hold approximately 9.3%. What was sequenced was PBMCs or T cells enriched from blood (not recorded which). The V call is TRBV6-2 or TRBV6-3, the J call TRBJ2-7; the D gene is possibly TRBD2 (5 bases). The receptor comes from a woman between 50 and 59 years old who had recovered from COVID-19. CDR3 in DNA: TGTGCCAGCAGTTACCAAGGAGGACGGGGAAGAACCCTCTACGAGCAGTACTTC. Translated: CASSYQGGRGRTLYEQYF.